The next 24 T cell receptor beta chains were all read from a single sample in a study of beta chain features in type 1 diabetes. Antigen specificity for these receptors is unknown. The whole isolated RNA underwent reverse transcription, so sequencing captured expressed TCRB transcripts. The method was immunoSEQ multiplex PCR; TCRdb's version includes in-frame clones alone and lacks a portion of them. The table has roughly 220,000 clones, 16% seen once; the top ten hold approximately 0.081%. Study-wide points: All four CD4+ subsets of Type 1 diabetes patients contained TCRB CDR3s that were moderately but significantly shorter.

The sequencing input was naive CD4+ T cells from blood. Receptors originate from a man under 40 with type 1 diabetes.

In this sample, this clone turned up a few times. CDR3 residues: CAWSVRQEKNIQYF. CDR3 bases: TGTGCCTGGAGTGTACGTCAGGAGAAAAACATTCAGTACTTC. This rearrangement joins TRBV30 to TRBJ2-4; D unclear. This CDR3 contains 14 residues. Germline V gives CDR1 GTSNPN, CDR2 SVGIG (reference sequence). Trimming cost V 0 bases and J 4 bases, with 10 bases left between them.

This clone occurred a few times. The CDR3 DNA reads TGTGCCTGGAGTGTGGACCGAACCGGGGAGACCCAGTACTTC. Its translation is CAWSVDRTGETQYF. V usage is TRBV30 and J usage is TRBJ2-5; D gene ambiguous. The CDR3 sequence is 14 residues long. Trimming left V 0 bases short and J 5 bases short, with 13 bases between. CDR1 is GTSNPN, CDR2 SVGIG, per germline (reference sequence). The full variable domain, with the rest looked up from reference TRBV30 and TRBJ2-5, is SQTIHQWPATLVQPVGSPLSLECTVEGTSNPNLYWYRQAAGRGLQLLFYSVGIGQISSEVPQNLSASRPQDRQFILSSKKLLLSDSGFYLCAWSVDRTGETQYFGPGTRLLVL.

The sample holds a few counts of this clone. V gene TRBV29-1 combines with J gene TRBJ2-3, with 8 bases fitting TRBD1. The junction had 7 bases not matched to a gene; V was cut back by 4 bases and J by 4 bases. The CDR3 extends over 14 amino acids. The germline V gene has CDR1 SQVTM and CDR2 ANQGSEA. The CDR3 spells CSVAGQGPPDTQYF. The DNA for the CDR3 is TGCAGCGTTGCAGGACAGGGCCCCCCAGATACGCAGTATTTT.

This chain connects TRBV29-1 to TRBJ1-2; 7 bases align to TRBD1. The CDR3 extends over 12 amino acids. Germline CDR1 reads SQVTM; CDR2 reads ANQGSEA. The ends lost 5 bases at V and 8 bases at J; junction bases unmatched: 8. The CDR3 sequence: CSVRGTVKGYTF. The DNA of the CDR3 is TGCAGCGTTCGGGGGACAGTTAAGGGCTACACCTTC.

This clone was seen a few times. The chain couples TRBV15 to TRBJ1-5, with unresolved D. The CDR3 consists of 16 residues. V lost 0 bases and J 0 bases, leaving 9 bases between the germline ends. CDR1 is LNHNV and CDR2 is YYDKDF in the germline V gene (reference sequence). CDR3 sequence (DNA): TGTGCCACCAGCAGAGATACGGCGACTAGCAATCAGCCCCAGCATTTT. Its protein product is CATSRDTATSNQPQHF. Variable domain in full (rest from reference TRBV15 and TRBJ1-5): DAMVIQNPRYQVTQFGKPVTLSCSQTLNHNVMYWYQQKSSQAPKLLFHYYDKDFNNEADTPDNFQSRRPNTSFCFLDIRSPGLGDTAMYLCATSRDTATSNQPQHFGDGTRLSIL.

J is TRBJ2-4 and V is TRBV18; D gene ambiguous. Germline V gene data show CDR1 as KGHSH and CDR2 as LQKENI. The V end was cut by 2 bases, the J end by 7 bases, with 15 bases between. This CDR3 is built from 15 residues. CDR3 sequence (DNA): TGTGCCAGCTCACCAGAGGTTGGGAATTGGAACATTCAGTACTTC. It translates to CASSPEVGNWNIQYF.

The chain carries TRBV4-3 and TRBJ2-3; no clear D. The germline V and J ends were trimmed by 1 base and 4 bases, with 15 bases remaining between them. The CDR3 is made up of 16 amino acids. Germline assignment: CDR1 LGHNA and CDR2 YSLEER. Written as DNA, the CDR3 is TGCGCCAGCAGCCAAGGAGCTGGCGGAAACCCAGATACGCAGTATTTT. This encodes CASSQGAGGNPDTQYF.

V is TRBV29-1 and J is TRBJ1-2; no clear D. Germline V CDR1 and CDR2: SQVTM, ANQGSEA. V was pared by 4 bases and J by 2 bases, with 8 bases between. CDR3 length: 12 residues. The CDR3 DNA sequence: TGCAGCGTTGTTCCCAGAAACTATGGCTACACCTTC. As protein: CSVVPRNYGYTF.

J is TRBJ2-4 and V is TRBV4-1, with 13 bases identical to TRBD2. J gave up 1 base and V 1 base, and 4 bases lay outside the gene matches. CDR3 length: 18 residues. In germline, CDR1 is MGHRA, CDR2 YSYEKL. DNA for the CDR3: TGCGCCAGCAGCCAAGGACTAGCGGGAGGTCGGGCCAAAAACATTCAGTACTTC. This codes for CASSQGLAGGRAKNIQYF.

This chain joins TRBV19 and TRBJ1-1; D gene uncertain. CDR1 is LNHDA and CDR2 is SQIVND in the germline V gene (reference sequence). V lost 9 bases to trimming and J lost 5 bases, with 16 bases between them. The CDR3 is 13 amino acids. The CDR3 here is CASRRRGGTEAFF. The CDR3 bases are TGTGCCAGCCGCCGGCGGGGTGGAACTGAAGCTTTCTTT.

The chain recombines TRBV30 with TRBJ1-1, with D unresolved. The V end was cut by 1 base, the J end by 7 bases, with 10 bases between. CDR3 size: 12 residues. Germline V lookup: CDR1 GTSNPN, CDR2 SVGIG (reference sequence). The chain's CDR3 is CAWSEVRGEAFF. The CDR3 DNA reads TGTGCCTGGAGTGAGGTACGGGGTGAAGCTTTCTTT. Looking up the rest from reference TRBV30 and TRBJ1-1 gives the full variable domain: SQTIHQWPATLVQPVGSPLSLECTVEGTSNPNLYWYRQAAGRGLQLLFYSVGIGQISSEVPQNLSASRPQDRQFILSSKKLLLSDSGFYLCAWSEVRGEAFFGQGTRLTVV.

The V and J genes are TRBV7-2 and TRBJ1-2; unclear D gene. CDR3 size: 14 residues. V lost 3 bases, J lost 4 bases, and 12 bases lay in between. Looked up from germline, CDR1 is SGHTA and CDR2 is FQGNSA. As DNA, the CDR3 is TGTGCCAGCAGCTTTGGCGGAAGTCTCTATGGCTACACCTTC. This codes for CASSFGGSLYGYTF.

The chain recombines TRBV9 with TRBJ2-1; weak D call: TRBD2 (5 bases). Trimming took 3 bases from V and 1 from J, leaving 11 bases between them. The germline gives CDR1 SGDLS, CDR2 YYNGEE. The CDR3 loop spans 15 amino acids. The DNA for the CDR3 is TGTGCCAGCAGCGCAGCGTCGGGGTCCTACAATGAGCAGTTCTTC. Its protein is CASSAASGSYNEQFF.

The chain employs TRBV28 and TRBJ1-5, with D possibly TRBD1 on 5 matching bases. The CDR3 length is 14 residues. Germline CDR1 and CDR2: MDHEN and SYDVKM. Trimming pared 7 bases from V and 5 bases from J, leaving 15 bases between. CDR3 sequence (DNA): TGTGCCAGCATTCCTTCTGGGGGTGATCAGCCCCAGCATTTT. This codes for CASIPSGGDQPQHF.

This CDR3 is CSARTGIDQPQHF. The CDR3, as DNA: TGCAGCGCCAGGACAGGGATAGATCAGCCCCAGCATTTT. The J gene is TRBJ1-5, the V gene TRBV29-1; 8 bases align to TRBD1. Germline trimming cut 7 bases from V and 5 bases from J; bases unmatched to any gene: 7. In germline, CDR1 is SQVTM, CDR2 ANQGSEA. The CDR3 loop spans 13 amino acids.

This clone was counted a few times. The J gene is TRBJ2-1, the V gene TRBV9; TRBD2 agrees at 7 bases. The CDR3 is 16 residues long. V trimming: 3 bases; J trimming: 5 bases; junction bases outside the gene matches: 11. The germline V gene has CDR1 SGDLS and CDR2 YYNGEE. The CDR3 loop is CASSGTLAVADNEQFF. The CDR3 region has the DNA TGTGCCAGCAGCGGCACTCTAGCGGTGGCCGACAATGAGCAGTTCTTC.

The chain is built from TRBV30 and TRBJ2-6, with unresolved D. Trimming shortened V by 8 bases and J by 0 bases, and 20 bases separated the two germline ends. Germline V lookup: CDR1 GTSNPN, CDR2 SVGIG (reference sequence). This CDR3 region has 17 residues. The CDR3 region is CAASRERLSSGANVLTF. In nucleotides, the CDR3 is TGTGCCGCGAGCCGAGAACGATTAAGCTCTGGGGCCAACGTCCTGACTTTC.

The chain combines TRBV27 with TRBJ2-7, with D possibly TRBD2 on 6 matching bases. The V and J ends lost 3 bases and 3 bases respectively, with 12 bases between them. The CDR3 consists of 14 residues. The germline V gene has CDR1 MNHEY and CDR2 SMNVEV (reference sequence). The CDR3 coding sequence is TGTGCCAGCAGTTTCGCGGGGCTCAACTACGAGCAGTACTTC. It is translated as CASSFAGLNYEQYF.

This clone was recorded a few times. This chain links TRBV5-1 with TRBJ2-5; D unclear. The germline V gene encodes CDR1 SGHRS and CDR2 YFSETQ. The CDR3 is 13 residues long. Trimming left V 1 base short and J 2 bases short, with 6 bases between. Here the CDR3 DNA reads TGCGCCAGCAGCTTGTTTCTTCAAGAGACCCAGTACTTC. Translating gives CASSLFLQETQYF.

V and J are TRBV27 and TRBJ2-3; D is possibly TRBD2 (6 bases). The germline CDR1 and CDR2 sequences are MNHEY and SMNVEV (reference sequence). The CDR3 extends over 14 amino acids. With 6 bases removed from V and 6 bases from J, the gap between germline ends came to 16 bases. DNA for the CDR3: TGTGCCAGCAGGCGCCAGGGACTCTCGGATACGCAGTATTTT. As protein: CASRRQGLSDTQYF.

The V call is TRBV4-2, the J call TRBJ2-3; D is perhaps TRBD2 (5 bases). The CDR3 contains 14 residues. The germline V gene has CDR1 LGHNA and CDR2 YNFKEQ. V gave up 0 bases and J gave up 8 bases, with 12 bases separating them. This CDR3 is CASSQDEGIGTQYF. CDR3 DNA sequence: TGTGCCAGCAGCCAAGATGAGGGTATCGGTACGCAGTATTTT.

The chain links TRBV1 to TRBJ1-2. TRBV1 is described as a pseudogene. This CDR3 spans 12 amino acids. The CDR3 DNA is TGCACCAGCAAACAGGAGGGATACGGCTACACCTTC. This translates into CTSKQEGYGYTF.

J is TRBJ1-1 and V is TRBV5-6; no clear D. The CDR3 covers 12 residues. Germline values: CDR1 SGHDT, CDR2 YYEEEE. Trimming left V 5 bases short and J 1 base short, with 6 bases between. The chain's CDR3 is CASSSANTEAFF. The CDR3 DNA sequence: TGTGCCAGCAGTTCAGCGAACACTGAAGCTTTCTTT. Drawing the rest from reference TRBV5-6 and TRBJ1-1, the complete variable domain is DAGVTQSPTHLIKTRGQQVTLRCSPKSGHDTVSWYQQALGQGPQFIFQYYEEEERQRGNFPDRFSGHQFPNYSSELNVNALLLGDSALYLCASSSANTEAFFGQGTRLTVV.

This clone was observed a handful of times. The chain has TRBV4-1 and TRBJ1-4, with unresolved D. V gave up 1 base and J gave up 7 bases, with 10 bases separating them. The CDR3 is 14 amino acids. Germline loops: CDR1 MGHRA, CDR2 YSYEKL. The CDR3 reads CASSQVSALEKLFF. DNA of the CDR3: TGCGCCAGCAGCCAAGTGTCGGCACTTGAAAAACTGTTTTTT.